This is a list of T cell receptor beta chains from one sample in a study of blood T cells in healthy people across ages. TCRdb fed the 5' RACE reads into MiXCR, producing one record per CDR3 protein. Of approximately 900,000 distinct CDR3 sequences in the sample, about 27% were seen once. These records were also assigned to another study, of T cells of mothers and their children.

The specimen was blood. The receptors come from a woman between 35 and 50 years old in good health. Both conserved end residues are part of each CDR3. D genes are given only for firm matches. Some rows mark clone size as missing; the rest say once, few, many or name a class of expanded clone.

TRBD1 | TRBJ1-5 | TRBV29-1 | few | TGCAGCGCGCTACAGGGGAACAATCAGCCCCAGCATTTT | CSALQGNNQPQHF
TRBD2 | TRBJ2-1 | TRBV20-1 | - | TGCAGTGCCCGCGACACTAGCGGGCGATACAATGAGCAGTTCTTC | CSARDTSGRYNEQFF
TRBD2 | TRBJ2-5 | TRBV18 | - | TGTGCCAGCTCTCCGGGACTAGCGGGCATCCCGGAGACCCAGTACTTC | CASSPGLAGIPETQYF
- | TRBJ2-2 | TRBV5-1 | - | TGCGCCAGCAGCTTGGCGGGAGTGAACACCGGGGAGCTGTTTTTT | CASSLAGVNTGELFF
TRBD1 | TRBJ1-5 | TRBV28 | - | TGTGCCAGCAGTACCCCGACAGGGTGGTATAGCAATCAGCCCCAGCATTTT | CASSTPTGWYSNQPQHF
- | TRBJ2-1 | TRBV27 | few | TGTGCCAGCGGTTTAGGCAATGAGCAGTTCTTC | CASGLGNEQFF
- | TRBJ2-6 | TRBV6-1 | many | TGTGCCAGCAGTGACCCCAGGGTGGCTGGGGCCAACGTCCTGACTTTC | CASSDPRVAGANVLTF
- | TRBJ2-1 | TRBV7-9 | few | TGTGCCAGCAGCACCCTTATTGAGCAGTTCTTC | CASSTLIEQFF
- | TRBJ2-1 | TRBV20-1 | - | TGCAGTGCTACAGCTCAGGGGCGAGGTCGGAATGAGCAGTTCTTC | CSATAQGRGRNEQFF
TRBD2 | TRBJ2-1 | TRBV20-1 | few | TGCAGTGCTCCCAGGCCCAGCGGGGGGGACTATGAGCAGTTCTTC | CSAPRPSGGDYEQFF
- | TRBJ2-3 | TRBV6-4 | few | TGTGCCAGCAGTGTACAGGGTAGGGCAGATACGCAGTATTTT | CASSVQGRADTQYF
TRBD1 | TRBJ1-2 | TRBV9 | - | TGTGCCAGCAGCGTAGGTATGGACAGGGGACACGGCTACACCTTC | CASSVGMDRGHGYTF
TRBD1 | TRBJ1-5 | TRBV28 | few | TGTGCCAGCACCCCAGGCCGGGACAGCGGACTAAATAGCAATCAGCCCCAGCATTTT | CASTPGRDSGLNSNQPQHF
- | TRBJ2-5 | TRBV15 | many | TGTGCCACCAGCAGAGCTCCATCTCAGCACTGGGAGACCCAGTACTTC | CATSRAPSQHWETQYF
TRBD1 | TRBJ1-5 | TRBV6-6 | - | TGTGCCAGCAGTTACTCGAAGGGGGCGCGTAATCAGCCCCAGCATTTT | CASSYSKGARNQPQHF
- | TRBJ2-7 | TRBV2 | few | TGTGCCAGCAGGCCTACAGGTGTTGGGACCTACGAGCAGTACTTC | CASRPTGVGTYEQYF
- | TRBJ1-2 | TRBV4-2 | - | TGTGCCAGCAGCCAAGAGCGGGAGGGCAGCTCCTATGGCTACACCTTC | CASSQEREGSSYGYTF
TRBD1 | TRBJ1-2 | TRBV6-5 | - | TGTGCCAGCAGCCGTATTGGACAGGGGGCTAACTATGGCTACACCTTC | CASSRIGQGANYGYTF
TRBD1 | TRBJ1-1 | TRBV3-1 | - | TGTGCCAGCAGCCATACGACAGGGCTTGGAGAAGCTTTCTTT | CASSHTTGLGEAFF
- | TRBJ2-6 | TRBV7-2 | few | TGTGCCAGCAGCCCCCAGGGGCCGGGGACCTCTGGGGCCAACGTCCTGACTTTC | CASSPQGPGTSGANVLTF